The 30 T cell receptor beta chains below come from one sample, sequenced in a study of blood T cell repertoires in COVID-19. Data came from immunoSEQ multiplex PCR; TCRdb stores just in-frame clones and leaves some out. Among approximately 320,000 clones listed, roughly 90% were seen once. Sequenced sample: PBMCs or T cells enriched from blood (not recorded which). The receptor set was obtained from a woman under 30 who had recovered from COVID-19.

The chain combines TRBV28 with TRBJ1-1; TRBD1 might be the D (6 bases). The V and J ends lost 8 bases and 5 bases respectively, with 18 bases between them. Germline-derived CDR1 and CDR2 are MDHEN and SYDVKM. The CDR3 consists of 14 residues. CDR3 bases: TGTGCCAGCGGATTAGATAAAGGGGGAACTGAAGCTTTCTTT. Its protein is CASGLDKGGTEAFF.

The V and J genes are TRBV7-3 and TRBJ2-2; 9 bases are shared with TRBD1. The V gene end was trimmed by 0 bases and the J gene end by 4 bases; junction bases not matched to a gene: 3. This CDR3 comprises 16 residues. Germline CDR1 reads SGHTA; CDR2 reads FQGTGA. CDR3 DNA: TGTGCCAGCAGCTTAACAGGACAGGGGTTCACCGGGGAGCTGTTTTTT. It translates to CASSLTGQGFTGELFF.

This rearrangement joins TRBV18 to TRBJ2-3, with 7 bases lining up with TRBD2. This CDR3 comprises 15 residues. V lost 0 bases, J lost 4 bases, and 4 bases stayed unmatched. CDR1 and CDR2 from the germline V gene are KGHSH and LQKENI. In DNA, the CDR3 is TGTGCCAGCTCACCACCGAGCGCGGGGGCAGATACGCAGTATTTT. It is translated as CASSPPSAGADTQYF.

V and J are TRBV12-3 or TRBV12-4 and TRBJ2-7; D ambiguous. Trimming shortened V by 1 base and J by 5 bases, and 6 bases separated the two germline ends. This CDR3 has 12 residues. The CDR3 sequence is CASSLVLHEQYF. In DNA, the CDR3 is TGTGCCAGCAGTTTAGTTCTCCACGAGCAGTACTTC.

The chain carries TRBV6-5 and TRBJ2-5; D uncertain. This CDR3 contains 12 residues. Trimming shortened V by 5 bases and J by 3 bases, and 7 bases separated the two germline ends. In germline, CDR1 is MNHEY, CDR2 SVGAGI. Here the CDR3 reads CASSPHKETQYF. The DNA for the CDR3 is TGTGCCAGCAGTCCGCACAAAGAGACCCAGTACTTC.

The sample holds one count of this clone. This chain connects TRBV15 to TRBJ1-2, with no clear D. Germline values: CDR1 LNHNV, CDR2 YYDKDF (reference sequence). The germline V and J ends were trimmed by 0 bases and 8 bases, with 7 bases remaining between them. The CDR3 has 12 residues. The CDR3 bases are TGTGCCACCAGCAGAGATCGGAGGGGCTACACCTTC. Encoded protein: CATSRDRRGYTF.

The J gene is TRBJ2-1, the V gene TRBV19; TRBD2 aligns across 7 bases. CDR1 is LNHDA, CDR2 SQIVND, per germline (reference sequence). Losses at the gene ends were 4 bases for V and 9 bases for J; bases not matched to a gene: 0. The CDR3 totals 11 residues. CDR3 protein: CASSSGSEQFF. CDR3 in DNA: TGTGCCAGTAGTAGCGGGAGTGAGCAGTTCTTC.

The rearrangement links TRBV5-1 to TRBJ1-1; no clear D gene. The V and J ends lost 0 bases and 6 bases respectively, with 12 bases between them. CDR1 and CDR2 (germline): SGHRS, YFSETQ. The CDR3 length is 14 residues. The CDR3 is CASSLDDRDSEAFF. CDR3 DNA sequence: TGCGCCAGCAGCTTGGATGACCGGGATTCTGAAGCTTTCTTT.

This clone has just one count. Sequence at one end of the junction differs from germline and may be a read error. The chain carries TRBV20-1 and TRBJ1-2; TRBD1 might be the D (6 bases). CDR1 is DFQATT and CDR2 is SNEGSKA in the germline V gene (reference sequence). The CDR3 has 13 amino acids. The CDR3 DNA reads TGCAGTGCTAGTAGACAGGCTCACTATGACTACACCTTC. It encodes CSASRQAHYDYTF.

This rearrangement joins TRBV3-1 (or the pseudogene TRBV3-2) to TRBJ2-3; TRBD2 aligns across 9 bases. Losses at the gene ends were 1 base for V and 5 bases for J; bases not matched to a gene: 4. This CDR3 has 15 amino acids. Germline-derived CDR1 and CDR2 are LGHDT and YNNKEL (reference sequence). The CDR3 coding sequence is TGTGCCAGCAGCCAAGGCGGGGGGGCCGGAGATACGCAGTATTTT. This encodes CASSQGGGAGDTQYF.

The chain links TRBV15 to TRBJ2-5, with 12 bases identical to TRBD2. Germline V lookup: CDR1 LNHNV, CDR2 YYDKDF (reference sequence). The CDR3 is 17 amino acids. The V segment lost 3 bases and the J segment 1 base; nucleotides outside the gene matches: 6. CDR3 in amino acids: CATSSGLAGKTQETQYF. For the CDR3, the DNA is TGTGCCACCAGCAGTGGACTAGCGGGGAAAACCCAAGAGACCCAGTACTTC.

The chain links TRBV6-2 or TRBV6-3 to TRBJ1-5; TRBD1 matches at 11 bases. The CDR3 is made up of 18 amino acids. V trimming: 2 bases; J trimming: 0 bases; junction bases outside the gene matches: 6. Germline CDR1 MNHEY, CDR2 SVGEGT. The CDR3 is CASSYLDRGLYSNQPQHF. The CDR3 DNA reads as TGTGCCAGCAGTTACCTGGACAGGGGGCTTTATAGCAATCAGCCCCAGCATTTT.

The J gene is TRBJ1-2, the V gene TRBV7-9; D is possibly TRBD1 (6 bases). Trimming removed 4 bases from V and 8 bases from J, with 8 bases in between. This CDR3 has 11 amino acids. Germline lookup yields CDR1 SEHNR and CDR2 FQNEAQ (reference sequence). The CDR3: CASSSGVGYTF. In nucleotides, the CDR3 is TGTGCCAGCAGCTCAGGGGTCGGCTACACCTTC.

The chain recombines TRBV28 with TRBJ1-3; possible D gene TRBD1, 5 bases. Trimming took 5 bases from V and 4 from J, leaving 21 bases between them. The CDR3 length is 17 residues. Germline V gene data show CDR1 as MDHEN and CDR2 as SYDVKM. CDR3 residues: CASSPLGGWLTGNTIYF. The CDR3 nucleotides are TGTGCCAGCAGTCCCCTGGGGGGGTGGTTGACGGGAAACACCATATATTTT.

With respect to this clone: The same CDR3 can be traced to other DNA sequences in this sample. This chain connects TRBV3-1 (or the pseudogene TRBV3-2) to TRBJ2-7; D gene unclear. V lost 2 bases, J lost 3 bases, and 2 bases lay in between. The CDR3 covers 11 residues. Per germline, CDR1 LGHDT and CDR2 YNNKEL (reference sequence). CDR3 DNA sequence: TGTGCCAGCAGCCAATACTACGAGCAGTACTTC. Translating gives CASSQYYEQYF.

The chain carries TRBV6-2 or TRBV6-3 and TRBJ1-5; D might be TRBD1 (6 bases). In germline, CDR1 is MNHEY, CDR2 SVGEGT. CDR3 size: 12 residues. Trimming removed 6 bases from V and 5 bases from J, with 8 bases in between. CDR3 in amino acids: CASSHRDQPQHF. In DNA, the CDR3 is TGTGCCAGCAGCCACAGGGATCAGCCCCAGCATTTT.

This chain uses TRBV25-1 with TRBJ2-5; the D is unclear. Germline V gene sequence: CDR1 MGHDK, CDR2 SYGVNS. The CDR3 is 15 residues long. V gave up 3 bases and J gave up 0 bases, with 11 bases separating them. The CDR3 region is CASSDLRYNQETQYF. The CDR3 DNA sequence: TGTGCCAGCAGTGATCTGAGGTACAACCAAGAGACCCAGTACTTC.

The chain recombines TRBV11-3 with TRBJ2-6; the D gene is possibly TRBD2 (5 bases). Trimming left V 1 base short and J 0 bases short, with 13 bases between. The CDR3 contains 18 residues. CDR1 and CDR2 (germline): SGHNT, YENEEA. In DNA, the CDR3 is TGTGCCAGCAGCTTAGGTTCCCGGGAACCCTCTGGGGCCAACGTCCTGACTTTC. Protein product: CASSLGSREPSGANVLTF.

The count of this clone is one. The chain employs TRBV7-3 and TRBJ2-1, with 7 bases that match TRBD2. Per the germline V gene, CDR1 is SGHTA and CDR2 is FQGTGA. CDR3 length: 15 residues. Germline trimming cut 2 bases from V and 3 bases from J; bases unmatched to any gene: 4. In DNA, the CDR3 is TGTGCCAGCAGCTTACAGGCGGGAGTCTACAATGAGCAGTTCTTC. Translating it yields CASSLQAGVYNEQFF. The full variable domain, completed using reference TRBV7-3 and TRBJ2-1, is GAGVSQTPSNKVTEKGKYVELRCDPISGHTALYWYRQSLGQGPEFLIYFQGTGAADDSGLPNDRFFAVRPEGSVSTLKIQRTERGDSAVYLCASSLQAGVYNEQFFGPGTRLTVL.

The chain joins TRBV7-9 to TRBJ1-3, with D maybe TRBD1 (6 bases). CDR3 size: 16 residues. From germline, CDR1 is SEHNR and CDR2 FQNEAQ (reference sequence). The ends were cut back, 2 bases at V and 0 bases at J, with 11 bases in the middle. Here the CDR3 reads CASSLFRGNSGNTIYF. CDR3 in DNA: TGTGCCAGCAGCTTATTCAGGGGTAACTCTGGAAACACCATATATTTT.

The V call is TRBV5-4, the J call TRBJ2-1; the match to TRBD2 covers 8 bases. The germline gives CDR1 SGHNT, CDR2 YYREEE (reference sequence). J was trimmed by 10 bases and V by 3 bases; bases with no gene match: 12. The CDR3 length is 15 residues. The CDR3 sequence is CASSYRVAGIGEQFF. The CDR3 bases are TGTGCCAGCAGCTATAGAGTAGCGGGAATAGGGGAGCAGTTCTTC.

Here the CDR3 reads CAILIRAGTEAFF. In DNA, the CDR3 is TGTGCCATCCTCATTAGGGCGGGCACTGAAGCTTTCTTT. The chain recombines TRBV10-3 with TRBJ1-1; no reliable D call. CDR1 is ENHRY and CDR2 is SYGVKD in the germline V gene. The CDR3 covers 13 residues. V was pared by 8 bases and J by 4 bases, with 14 bases between.

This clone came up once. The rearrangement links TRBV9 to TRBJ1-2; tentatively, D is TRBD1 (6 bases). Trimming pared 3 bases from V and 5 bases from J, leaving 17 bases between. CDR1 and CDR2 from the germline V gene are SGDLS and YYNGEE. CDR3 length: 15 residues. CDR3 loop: CASSAGDGSFYGYTF. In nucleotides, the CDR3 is TGTGCCAGCAGCGCAGGGGACGGTAGCTTTTATGGCTACACCTTC.

The CDR3 DNA is TGTGCCGCCAACTCCGGGGTGGTCTCTGGAAACACCATATATTTT. Residues: CAANSGVVSGNTIYF. The rearrangement uses TRBV7-9 and TRBJ1-3, with D unresolved. Trimming removed 11 bases at V and 0 bases at J, with 17 bases between. Germline V CDR1 and CDR2: SEHNR, FQNEAQ (reference sequence). The CDR3 has 15 amino acids. Complete variable domain (other parts from reference TRBV7-9 and TRBJ1-3): DTGVSQNPRHKITKRGQNVTFRCDPISEHNRLYWYRQTLGQGPEFLTYFQNEAQLEKSRLLSDRFSAERPKGSFSTLEIQRTEQGDSAMYLCAANSGVVSGNTIYFGEGSWLTVV.

The CDR3 DNA sequence: TGTGCCAGCAGTTACAAGGGGCAGGGGGCCTACGAGCAGTACTTC. This gives the protein CASSYKGQGAYEQYF. The J gene is TRBJ2-7, the V gene TRBV6-5; 7 bases are shared with TRBD1. Germline CDR1 reads MNHEY; CDR2 reads SVGAGI. The V and J ends lost 2 bases and 2 bases, in that order; junction bases with no gene match: 6. This CDR3 region has 15 residues.

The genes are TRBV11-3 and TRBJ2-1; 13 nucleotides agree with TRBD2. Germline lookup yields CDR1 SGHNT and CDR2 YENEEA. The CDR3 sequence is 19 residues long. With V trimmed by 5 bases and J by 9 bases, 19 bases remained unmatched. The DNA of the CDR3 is TGTGCCAGCAGCCGAAATTCATGGACTAGCGGGAGTTCGGGTAGTGAGCAGTTCTTC. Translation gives CASSRNSWTSGSSGSEQFF.

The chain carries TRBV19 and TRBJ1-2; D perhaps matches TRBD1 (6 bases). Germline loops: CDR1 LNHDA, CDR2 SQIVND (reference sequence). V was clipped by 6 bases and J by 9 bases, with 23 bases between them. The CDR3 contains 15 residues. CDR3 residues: CASRPPGQRSLSYTF. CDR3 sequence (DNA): TGTGCCAGTAGGCCTCCGGGACAACGATCCCTCAGCTACACCTTC.

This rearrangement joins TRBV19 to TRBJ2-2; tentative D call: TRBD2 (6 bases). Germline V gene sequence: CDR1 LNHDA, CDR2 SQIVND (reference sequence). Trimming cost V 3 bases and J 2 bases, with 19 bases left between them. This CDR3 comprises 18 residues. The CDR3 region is CASSIKEKGGVNTGELFF. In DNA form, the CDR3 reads TGTGCCAGTAGTATTAAGGAGAAGGGCGGGGTAAACACCGGGGAGCTGTTTTTT.

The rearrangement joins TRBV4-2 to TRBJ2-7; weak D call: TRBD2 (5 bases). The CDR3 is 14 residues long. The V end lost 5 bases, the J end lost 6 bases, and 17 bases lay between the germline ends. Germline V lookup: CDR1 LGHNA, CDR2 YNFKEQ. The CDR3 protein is CASSSVGEGSEQYF. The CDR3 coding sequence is TGTGCCAGCAGCTCGGTCGGGGAAGGGAGCGAGCAGTACTTC.

The CDR3: CASSIMGQSNEKLFF. The CDR3 DNA sequence: TGTGCCAGCAGCATAATGGGGCAATCTAATGAAAAACTGTTTTTT. The chain uses TRBV7-2 and TRBJ1-4, with D possibly TRBD1 on 5 matching bases. The V gene lost 5 bases and the J gene lost 3 bases, with 13 bases spanning the gap. Germline CDR1 SGHTA, CDR2 FQGNSA. This CDR3 is built from 15 residues.